What follows are 28 T cell receptor beta chains derived from one specimen sequenced in a study of CD8 T cells in ankylosing spondylitis. One entry per CDR3 protein, called by TCRdb with MiXCR from the 5' RACE reads. The sample lists under 250,000 distinct CDR3 sequences; approximately 12% were seen once. The sequenced sample consisted of blood, either unsorted or a sorted T cell fraction (not recorded which). These receptors came from a male donor with ankylosing spondylitis or in good health (not recorded which).

Only a few counts were recorded for this clonotype. The chain uses TRBV15 and TRBJ2-3, with a possible D match to TRBD2 (6 bases). CDR3 size: 16 residues. Trimming stripped 0 bases from V and 2 bases from J, with 12 bases between. Germline CDR1 LNHNV, CDR2 YYDKDF (reference sequence). CDR3 in amino acids: CATSRDIGGITDTQYF. DNA for the CDR3: TGTGCCACCAGCAGAGACATTGGCGGGATCACAGATACGCAGTATTTT.

The sample holds many counts of this clonotype. The chain is built from TRBV5-5 and TRBJ1-2; maybe TRBD1 (6 bases). Germline V gives CDR1 SGHKS, CDR2 YYEKEE (reference sequence). V gave up 0 bases and J gave up 8 bases, with 14 bases separating them. The CDR3 is 14 amino acids. This CDR3 reads CASSLANRAGGYTF. The DNA for the CDR3 is TGTGCCAGCAGCTTGGCCAACAGGGCAGGAGGCTACACCTTC. The full variable domain, completed using reference TRBV5-5 and TRBJ1-2, is DAGVTQSPTHLIKTRGQQVTLRCSPISGHKSVSWYQQVLGQGPQFIFQYYEKEERGRGNFPDRFSARQFPNYSSELNVNALLLGDSALYLCASSLANRAGGYTFGSGTRLTVV.

This clonotype appeared many times. This sequence joins TRBV29-1 and TRBJ2-7; the D gene is possibly TRBD1 (6 bases). The CDR3 extends over 17 amino acids. The V end was cut by 5 bases, the J end by 0 bases, with 23 bases between. Germline CDR1 is SQVTM and CDR2 is ANQGSEA. The DNA for the CDR3 is TGCAGCGTTACCGGGACACGGCGCGGACCGAGCTCCTACGAGCAGTACTTC. It is translated as CSVTGTRRGPSSYEQYF.

This clonotype was seen a few times. V usage is TRBV10-3 and J usage is TRBJ2-5, with 8 bases identical to TRBD1. The germline V gene has CDR1 ENHRY and CDR2 SYGVKD. J lost 3 bases, V lost 10 bases, and 10 bases had no gene match. The CDR3 loop spans 14 amino acids. The chain's CDR3 is CATRPGQGEETQYF. DNA for the CDR3: TGTGCCACGCGGCCCGGACAGGGAGAAGAGACCCAGTACTTC.

The chain is built from TRBV6-2 or TRBV6-3 and TRBJ2-4; D is perhaps TRBD2 (6 bases). There are 16 residues in the CDR3. V lost 6 bases and J lost 0, with 15 bases in between. CDR1 is MNHEY, CDR2 SVGEGT, per germline. DNA of the CDR3: TGTGCCAGCAGCCCCAGGAGGGGTCTAGCCAAAAACATTCAGTACTTC. Translating it yields CASSPRRGLAKNIQYF.

This clonotype occurred many times. The rearrangement uses TRBV6-4 and TRBJ1-1, with D possibly being TRBD1 (5 bases). Trimming removed 0 bases at V and 5 bases at J, with 13 bases between. CDR1 is MRHNA, CDR2 SNTAGT, per germline. This CDR3 has 15 residues. DNA for the CDR3: TGTGCCAGCAGTGACTCGACGCAGGGCGGGACTGAAGCTTTCTTT. Translated: CASSDSTQGGTEAFF.

This clonotype was recorded many times. The V call is TRBV11-1, the J call TRBJ2-3; D call uncertain. V was shortened by 5 bases and J by 4 bases, with 16 bases between the two germline ends. This CDR3 spans 15 amino acids. CDR1 SGHAT and CDR2 FQDESV come from the germline V gene (reference sequence). The CDR3 sequence is CASSPGRISADTQYF. Here the CDR3 DNA reads TGTGCCAGCAGCCCCGGACGGATTTCGGCAGATACGCAGTATTTT.

This clonotype came up many times. This chain connects TRBV20-1 to TRBJ2-5; D may be TRBD2 (5 bases). The germline V gene encodes CDR1 DFQATT and CDR2 SNEGSKA (reference sequence). The germline V and J ends were trimmed by 8 bases and 1 base, with 17 bases remaining between them. The CDR3 sequence is 14 residues long. This chain's CDR3 is CSPSSWTAQETQYF. The CDR3 region has the DNA TGCAGTCCAAGCTCTTGGACTGCCCAAGAGACCCAGTACTTC.

This clonotype was seen repeatedly, ten times or more. The chain couples TRBV5-1 to TRBJ1-6, with TRBD1 as a possible D gene (6 bases). Germline V gene data show CDR1 as SGHRS and CDR2 as YFSETQ. V gave up 2 bases and J gave up 10 bases, with 13 bases separating them. The CDR3 extends over 14 amino acids. The CDR3 DNA is TGCGCCAGCAGCTTCCTTCTCGGGGGCTCACCCCTCCACTTT. Its translation: CASSFLLGGSPLHF.

This clonotype has ten or more counts. The chain has TRBV24-1 and TRBJ2-1, with 9 bases matching TRBD1. The germline gives CDR1 KGHDR, CDR2 SFDVKD. This CDR3 spans 16 amino acids. J was trimmed by 5 bases and V by 7 bases; bases with no gene match: 11. Here the CDR3 reads CATSRGGGTGHNEQFF. The CDR3 nucleotides read TGTGCCACCAGCCGCGGGGGTGGGACAGGGCACAATGAGCAGTTCTTC.

This clonotype has ten or more counts. The chain employs TRBV28 and TRBJ1-4, with a weak D call TRBD1 (6 bases). The germline gives CDR1 MDHEN, CDR2 SYDVKM. The CDR3 is 15 amino acids. Trimming took 7 bases from V and 0 from J, leaving 12 bases between them. CDR3 nucleotides: TGTGCCAGCACCCTACAGGGTGCAACTAATGAAAAACTGTTTTTT. Translation: CASTLQGATNEKLFF.

The chain recombines TRBV10-3 with TRBJ2-2, with 10 nucleotides matching TRBD1. CDR1 is ENHRY, CDR2 SYGVKD, per germline. The CDR3 has 15 amino acids. V was clipped by 6 bases and J by 4 bases; unmatched bases: 5. This CDR3 is CAISPRDRGTGELFF. CDR3 sequence (DNA): TGTGCCATCAGCCCCCGGGACAGGGGCACCGGGGAGCTGTTTTTT.

This clonotype was counted many times. CDR3 DNA: TGTGCCAGCACCGAGACAGGGACCTCCTACGAGCAGTACTTC. It encodes CASTETGTSYEQYF. The chain carries TRBV2 and TRBJ2-7; 7 nucleotides match TRBD1. The V gene end was trimmed by 7 bases and the J gene end by 0 bases; junction bases not matched to a gene: 6. This CDR3 contains 14 residues. Germline V CDR1 and CDR2: SNHLY, FYNNEI.

This clonotype appeared many times. The V call is TRBV20-1, the J call TRBJ2-4, with D perhaps matching TRBD2 (5 bases). This CDR3 is 17 amino acids long. V lost 6 bases, J lost 6 bases, and 27 bases lay in between. Germline values: CDR1 DFQATT, CDR2 SNEGSKA (reference sequence). DNA for the CDR3: TGCAGTGCCTCGATAAGGAGCAGCCCGGGGTTGGGAAACATTCAGTACTTC. Encoded protein: CSASIRSSPGLGNIQYF.

V is TRBV12-3 or TRBV12-4 and J is TRBJ1-3; no clear D. CDR3 length: 13 residues. The V end lost 7 bases, the J end lost 2 bases, and 9 bases lay between the germline ends. This CDR3 reads CASTRAPGNTIYF. In DNA form, the CDR3 reads TGTGCCAGCACAAGGGCGCCTGGAAACACCATATATTTT.

J is TRBJ2-7 and V is TRBV20-1; TRBD2 matches at 11 bases. Looked up from germline, CDR1 is DFQATT and CDR2 is SNEGSKA (reference sequence). The CDR3 has 15 amino acids. Germline trimming cut 3 bases from V and 2 bases from J; bases unmatched to any gene: 6. The CDR3 loop is CSASASGGLAYEQYF. Here the CDR3 DNA reads TGCAGTGCTAGTGCTAGCGGGGGGCTAGCCTACGAGCAGTACTTC.

The chain links TRBV20-1 to TRBJ2-5; a weak D match, TRBD2 (6 bases). The CDR3 loop spans 15 amino acids. Germline CDR1 reads DFQATT; CDR2 reads SNEGSKA (reference sequence). The CDR3 protein is CSCGQARGWHETQYF. The CDR3 DNA sequence: TGCAGCTGTGGCCAGGCTCGGGGGTGGCATGAGACCCAGTACTTC.

In this sample, this clonotype turned up many times. This chain uses TRBV6-5 with TRBJ2-7; 8 nucleotides agree with TRBD2. Germline CDR1 is MNHEY and CDR2 is SVGAGI. This CDR3 comprises 16 residues. The J segment lost 0 bases and the V segment lost 5 bases, leaving 9 bases of the junction unmatched. CDR3 coding DNA: TGTGCCAGCAGTACCGATATAGCGGGACTCTCCTACGAGCAGTACTTC. Translating gives CASSTDIAGLSYEQYF.

The chain has TRBV27 and TRBJ2-7; 8 bases are a match to TRBD1. Germline CDR1 and CDR2: MNHEY and SMNVEV (reference sequence). Losses at the gene ends were 3 bases for V and 7 bases for J; bases not matched to a gene: 8. This CDR3 has 14 residues. CDR3 sequence reads: CASSFRQGAGEQYF. The CDR3 DNA reads TGTGCCAGCAGTTTCAGGCAGGGGGCTGGAGAGCAGTACTTC.

This clonotype was counted many times. The chain is built from TRBV12-3 or TRBV12-4 and TRBJ2-3; no reliable D call. Trimming shortened V by 0 bases and J by 2 bases, and 12 bases separated the two germline ends. The CDR3 is 16 amino acids. CDR3 in amino acids: CASSLAGRIDTDTQYF. CDR3 DNA: TGTGCCAGCAGTTTAGCGGGCAGAATAGACACAGATACGCAGTATTTT.

This clonotype has ten or more counts. V is TRBV27 and J is TRBJ1-6; tentatively, D is TRBD1 (5 bases). The CDR3 runs to 14 residues. The V gene's germline CDR1 is MNHEY and CDR2 SMNVEV (reference sequence). V was trimmed by 3 bases and J by 6 bases, leaving 9 bases between them. The CDR3 protein is CASSLGGSNSPLHF. The CDR3 nucleotides read TGTGCCAGCAGTTTGGGGGGGAGTAATTCACCCCTCCACTTT.

This clonotype was picked up a small number of times. The chain employs TRBV5-1 and TRBJ2-5; no firm D call. This CDR3 spans 15 amino acids. In germline, CDR1 is SGHRS, CDR2 YFSETQ. The germline V and J ends were trimmed by 0 bases and 1 base, with 10 bases remaining between them. CDR3 in amino acids: CASSLDHLSQETQYF. For the CDR3, the DNA is TGCGCCAGCAGCTTGGATCACCTAAGCCAAGAGACCCAGTACTTC.

The V call is TRBV27, the J call TRBJ1-2, with 10 bases fitting TRBD1. V lost 5 bases, J lost 6 bases, and 3 bases stayed unmatched. This CDR3 has 13 residues. Germline V CDR1 and CDR2: MNHEY, SMNVEV (reference sequence). The CDR3 protein is CASSRQGADGYTF. CDR3 coding DNA: TGTGCCAGCAGTCGACAGGGGGCTGATGGCTACACCTTC.

The chain employs TRBV7-9 and TRBJ2-3; TRBD2 matches 8 bases. This CDR3 is built from 16 residues. Trimming took 4 bases from V and 4 from J; bases not matched to a gene: 10. Germline V gene sequence: CDR1 SEHNR, CDR2 FQNEAQ (reference sequence). CDR3 region: CASSSSGRGLPDTQYF. CDR3 coding DNA: TGTGCCAGCAGCTCGTCCGGGAGGGGCCTCCCAGATACGCAGTATTTT.

This clonotype was counted at least ten times. The chain carries TRBV5-1 and TRBJ2-7; 10 bases are shared with TRBD1. Per germline, CDR1 SGHRS and CDR2 YFSETQ. The length of the CDR3 is 18 residues. After removal of 1 base from V and 0 bases from J, the junction contained 10 bases not matched to a gene. CDR3 in DNA: TGCGCCAGCAGCTTGCGGAAACCGGGACAGGGGCCCTCCTACGAGCAGTACTTC. Its translation: CASSLRKPGQGPSYEQYF.

This chain joins TRBV2 and TRBJ2-7; 7 positions agree with TRBD2. The germline CDR1 and CDR2 sequences are SNHLY and FYNNEI. CDR3 length: 15 amino acids. The junction had 9 bases not matched to a gene; V was cut back by 2 bases and J by 5 bases. The DNA of the CDR3 is TGTGCCAGCAGTGAATATCGGCGGGAGACCCACGAGCAGTACTTC. Residues: CASSEYRRETHEQYF.

This clonotype was seen more than once but under ten times. This chain links TRBV7-9 with TRBJ1-4, with D possibly TRBD1 on 5 matching bases. Germline lookup yields CDR1 SEHNR and CDR2 FQNEAQ (reference sequence). The CDR3 sequence is 15 residues long. Trimming shortened V by 2 bases and J by 8 bases, and 15 bases separated the two germline ends. This CDR3 is CASSLSGGAYEKLFF. CDR3 DNA: TGTGCCAGCAGCTTATCGGGTGGGGCCTACGAAAAACTGTTTTTT. Full variable domain (remainder filled in from reference TRBV7-9 and TRBJ1-4): DTGVSQNPRHKITKRGQNVTFRCDPISEHNRLYWYRQTLGQGPEFLTYFQNEAQLEKSRLLSDRFSAERPKGSFSTLEIQRTEQGDSAMYLCASSLSGGAYEKLFFGSGTQLSVL.

This clonotype was seen ten or more times. J is TRBJ2-7 and V is TRBV10-2; D is undetermined. Trimming removed 3 bases from V and 3 bases from J, with 6 bases in between. Germline values: CDR1 WSHSY, CDR2 SAAADI. This CDR3 is built from 12 residues. The CDR3 sequence: CASSDSYYEQYF. Written as DNA, the CDR3 is TGCGCCAGCAGTGATTCATACTACGAGCAGTACTTC.